The 10 T cell receptor beta chains presented below share a single source sample, sequenced in a study of T cells expressing NK-cell markers. TCRdb re-called the 5' RACE reads and shows each CDR3 protein once, DNA omitted. The table for this sample gives 250,000 to 300,000 distinct CDR3 sequences. What was sequenced was blood T cells: a sorted CD56 or NKG2C T cell subset, CD4+ or CD8+ T cells, or bulk PBMC T cells (not recorded which). These receptors were taken from a man younger than 35 in good health.

The J gene is TRBJ2-1, the V gene TRBV12-3 or TRBV12-4; the D call of TRBD1 rests on TCRdb alone, since no DNA is present to check it. The CDR3 length is 12 residues. The CDR3 region is CASSVNPGMQFF.

This rearrangement joins TRBV18 to TRBJ2-4. From germline, CDR1 is KGHSH and CDR2 LQKENI. This CDR3 comprises 13 residues. The chain's CDR3 is CASSPPNRNIQYF.

The chain couples TRBV5-1 to TRBJ2-6; as DNA is missing, the TRBD1 call by TCRdb cannot be tested. CDR3 length: 18 residues. Germline CDR1 is SGHRS and CDR2 is YFSETQ. The CDR3 spells CASSPPGQGIAGANVLTF.

The V and J genes are TRBV6-1 and TRBJ2-1; TCRdb calls TRBD1, which cannot be checked without DNA. Germline CDR1 reads MNHNS; CDR2 reads SASEGT. The CDR3 covers 14 residues. The CDR3 is CASSGTGSYNEQFF.

The rearrangement links TRBV7-2 to TRBJ2-5. This CDR3 spans 15 amino acids. The germline V gene has CDR1 SGHTA and CDR2 FQGNSA. The CDR3 loop reads CASSLSIVAQETQYF.

The chain recombines TRBV20-1 with TRBJ2-2. Germline CDR1 reads DFQATT; CDR2 reads SNEGSKA (reference sequence). This CDR3 region has 14 residues. The CDR3 spells CSARSQGKTGELFF.

The gene calls are TRBV15 and TRBJ2-1. Per germline, CDR1 LNHNV and CDR2 YYDKDF (reference sequence). This CDR3 comprises 15 residues. CDR3 sequence reads: CATSAKTVSYNEQFF.

The chain carries TRBV7-6 and TRBJ2-3; TCRdb outputs TRBD2, but without DNA this stays unchecked. The CDR3 runs 15 residues. Germline CDR1 SGHVS, CDR2 FNYEAQ. CDR3 sequence: CASSLDRPSGTTQYF.

The chain uses TRBV27 and TRBJ2-3. Germline assignment: CDR1 MNHEY and CDR2 SMNVEV (reference sequence). The CDR3 loop spans 11 amino acids. CDR3 loop: CASSFANTQYF.

This chain uses TRBV4-1 with TRBJ2-2; TCRdb returns TRBD1, unconfirmable since there is no DNA. The CDR3 runs to 13 residues. Germline values: CDR1 MGHRA, CDR2 YSYEKL. CDR3 amino acids: CASSQYGGGELFF.